This section outlines one T cell receptor (beta chain) sequence together with its context. This sample was taken from a study of T cells after posttransplantation cyclophosphamide. TCRdb keeps only in-frame clones here, not all; method: immunoSEQ multiplex PCR. Here the sample spans about 1,900 clones, roughly 94% being singletons. Germline values: CDR1 SNHLY, CDR2 FYNNEI. This CDR3 has 15 amino acids. Losses at the gene ends were 7 bases for V and 8 bases for J; bases not matched to a gene: 10. The chain employs TRBV2 and TRBJ2-1, with 11 bases lining up with TRBD2. Sequencing was carried out using CD4+ T cells sorted from bone marrow. This clonotype was obtained from a woman aged 45 to 65 in good health and a related stem cell transplant donor. The CDR3 loop is CASNVAPGLADEQFF. As DNA, the CDR3 is TGTGCCAGCAACGTCGCACCGGGACTAGCGGATGAGCAGTTCTTC.